This T cell receptor beta chain appears in the sequencing data of a study of identical twins. Overall study results and limits: Abundant beta clonotypes from cord blood had fewer insertions, unlike memory repertoires, which showed none.

A universal primer site came from template switching; cDNA carried unique molecular identifiers. TCRdb processed the 5' RACE reads anew with MiXCR; each CDR3 protein has one entry. The sample holds fewer than 550,000 distinct CDR3 sequences, approximately 14% seen once. CDR3 length: 16 amino acids. CDR1 and CDR2 (germline): SGDLS, YYNGEE. V gave up 0 bases and J gave up 4 bases; unmatched junction bases: 6. This clonotype was seen just once. The antigen remains unidentified. The same data also contributed to another study, on yellow fever vaccine responses in identical twins. As that report states: Reportedly, the T cell response mounted by twins to vaccine seemed partly convergent, partly personalized.

Sequenced: CD4+ T cells sorted from blood. The origin of this receptor is a woman younger than 30 in good health. V is TRBV9 and J is TRBJ2-7; 11 nucleotides match TRBD2. CDR3 in amino acids: CASSVAGTSGAYEQYF. CDR3 in DNA: TGTGCCAGCAGCGTAGCCGGGACTAGCGGAGCTTACGAGCAGTACTTC.